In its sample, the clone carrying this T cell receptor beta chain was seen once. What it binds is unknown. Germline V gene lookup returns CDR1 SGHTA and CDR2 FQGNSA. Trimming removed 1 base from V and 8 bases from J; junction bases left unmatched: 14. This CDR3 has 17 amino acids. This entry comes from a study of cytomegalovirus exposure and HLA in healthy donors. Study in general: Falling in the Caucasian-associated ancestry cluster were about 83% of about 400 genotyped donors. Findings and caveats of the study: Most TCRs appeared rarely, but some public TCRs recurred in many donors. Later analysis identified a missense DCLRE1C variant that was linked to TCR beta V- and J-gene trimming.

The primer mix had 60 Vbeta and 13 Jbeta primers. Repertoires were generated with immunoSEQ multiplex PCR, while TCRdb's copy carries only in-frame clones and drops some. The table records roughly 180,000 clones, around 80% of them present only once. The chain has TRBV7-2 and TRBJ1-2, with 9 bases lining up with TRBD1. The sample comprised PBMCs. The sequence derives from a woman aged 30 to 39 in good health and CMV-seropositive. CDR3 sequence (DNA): TGTGCCAGCAGCTTAGACTGGAGCGCGGGACAGGGCATGGGCTACACCTTC. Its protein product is CASSLDWSAGQGMGYTF.